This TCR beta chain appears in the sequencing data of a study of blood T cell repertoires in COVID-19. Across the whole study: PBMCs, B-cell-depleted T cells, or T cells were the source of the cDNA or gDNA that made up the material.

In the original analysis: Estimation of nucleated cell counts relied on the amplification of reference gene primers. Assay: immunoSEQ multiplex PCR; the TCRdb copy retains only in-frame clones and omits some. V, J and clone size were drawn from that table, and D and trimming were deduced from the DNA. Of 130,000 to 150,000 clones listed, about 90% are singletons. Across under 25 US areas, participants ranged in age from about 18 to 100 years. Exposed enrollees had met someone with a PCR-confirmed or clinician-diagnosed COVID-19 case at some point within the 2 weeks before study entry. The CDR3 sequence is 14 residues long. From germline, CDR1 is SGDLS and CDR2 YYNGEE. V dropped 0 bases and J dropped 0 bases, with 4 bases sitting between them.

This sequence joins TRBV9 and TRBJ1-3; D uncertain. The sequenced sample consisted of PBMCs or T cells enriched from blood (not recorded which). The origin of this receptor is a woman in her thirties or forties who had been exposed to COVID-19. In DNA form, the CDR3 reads TGTGCCAGCAGCGTAGCTGTCTCTGGAAACACCATATATTTT. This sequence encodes CASSVAVSGNTIYF.